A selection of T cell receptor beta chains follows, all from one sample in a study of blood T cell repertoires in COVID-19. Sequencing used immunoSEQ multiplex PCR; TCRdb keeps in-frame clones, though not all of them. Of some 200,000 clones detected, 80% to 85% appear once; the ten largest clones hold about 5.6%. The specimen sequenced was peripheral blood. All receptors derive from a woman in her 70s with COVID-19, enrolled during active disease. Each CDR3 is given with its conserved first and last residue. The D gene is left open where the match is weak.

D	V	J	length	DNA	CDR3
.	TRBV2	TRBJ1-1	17	TGTGCCAGCATAAGTCACTCGACACCTCGGATGAACACTGAAGCTTTCTTT	CASISHSTPRMNTEAFF
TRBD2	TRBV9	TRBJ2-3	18	TGTGCCAGCAGCGTAGGCAAGCGGGGGAGTTGGGGCACAGATACGCAGTATTTT	CASSVGKRGSWGTDTQYF
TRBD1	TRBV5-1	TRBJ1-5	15	TGCGCCAGCAGCTTGGACAGGGGGAGTGATCAGCCCCAGCATTTT	CASSLDRGSDQPQHF
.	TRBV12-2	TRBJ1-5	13	TGTGCAAGTCGCTTAGTGTACGGGCAGCCCCAGCATTTT	CASRLVYGQPQHF
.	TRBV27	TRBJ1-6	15	TGTGCCAGCAGGCCCCAGGGAAACTATAATTCACCCCTCCACTTT	CASRPQGNYNSPLHF
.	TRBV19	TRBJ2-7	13	TGTGCCAGTAGGGACAGAAATACCTACGAGCAGTACTTC	CASRDRNTYEQYF
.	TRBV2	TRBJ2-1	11	TGTGCCAGCATTCGGGGGATGTCGCAGTTCTTC	CASIRGMSQFF
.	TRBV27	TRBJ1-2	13	TGTGCCAGCAGAGACACAGGGACCTATGGCTACACCTTC	CASRDTGTYGYTF
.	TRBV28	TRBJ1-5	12	TGTGCCAGCAACTATGGGAATCAGCCCCAGCATTTT	CASNYGNQPQHF
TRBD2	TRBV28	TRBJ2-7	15	TGTGCCAGCTTCGGGGGGGGGACCCACCCCTACGAGCAGTACTTC	CASFGGGTHPYEQYF
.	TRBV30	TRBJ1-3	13	TGTGCCTCACCCCAGGACTCTGGAAACACCATATATTTT	CASPQDSGNTIYF
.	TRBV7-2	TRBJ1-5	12	TGTGCCAGCAGCTCTACCAATCAGCCCCAGCATTTT	CASSSTNQPQHF
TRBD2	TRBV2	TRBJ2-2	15	TGTGCCAGCAGAATTAGCGGGACGAACACCGGGGAGCTGTTTTTT	CASRISGTNTGELFF
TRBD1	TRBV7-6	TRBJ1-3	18	TGTGCCAGCAGCTTGAGTCGGACAGGGGGACATTCTGGAAACACCATATATTTT	CASSLSRTGGHSGNTIYF
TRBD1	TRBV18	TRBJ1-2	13	TGTGCCAGCTCACCCGGACAGGGGGAGGGCTACACCTTC	CASSPGQGEGYTF
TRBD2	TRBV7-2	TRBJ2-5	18	TGTGCCAGCAGCCATCATGGGACTAGCGGGAGAAATGGAGAGACCCAGTACTTC	CASSHHGTSGRNGETQYF
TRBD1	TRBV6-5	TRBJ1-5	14	TGTGCCAGCACTTCCAGACAGGGGAATCAGCCCCAGCATTTT	CASTSRQGNQPQHF
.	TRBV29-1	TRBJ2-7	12	TGCAGCGCCCAACAGGGAACCTACGAGCAGTACTTC	CSAQQGTYEQYF
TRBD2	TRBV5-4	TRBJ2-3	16	TGTGCCAGCAGCTTATTTAGCGGGAGAGGCTCAGATACGCAGTATTTT	CASSLFSGRGSDTQYF
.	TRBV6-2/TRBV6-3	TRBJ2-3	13	TGTGCCAGCATCCCCGGAGGATCAGATACGCAGTATTTT	CASIPGGSDTQYF
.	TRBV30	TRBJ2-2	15	TGTGCCTTTCCCATAGGGGTCGCGGTGGCCGGGGAGCTGTTTTTT	CAFPIGVAVAGELFF
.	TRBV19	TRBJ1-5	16	TGTGCCAGTAGTATAAGCACCGCCAGGCCTCCTCAGCCCCAGCATTTT	CASSISTARPPQPQHF
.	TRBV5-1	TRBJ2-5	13	TGCGCCAGCAGCTTGAGCAGGTGGGAGACCCAGTACTTC	CASSLSRWETQYF
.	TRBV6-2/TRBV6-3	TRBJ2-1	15	TGTGCCAGCAGTTTAGCTAGCGTGGTCTACAATGAGCAGTTCTTC	CASSLASVVYNEQFF